This T cell receptor beta chain was sequenced for a study of T cell responses to AZD1222 COVID-19 vaccine. The count of this clone is one. As yet, its antigen is unknown. Profiled with immunoSEQ multiplex PCR; TCRdb holds only in-frame clones, not every one. The repertoire holds around 180,000 clones, around 86% seen once, with 2.7% in the top ten. The study, taken as a whole, reports: Rises in breadth and depth of Spike-specific TCRs came after two AZD1222 doses. The CD4 TCRs associated with vaccination extended across spike and predominated at 160-218 and 743-854.

The CDR3 loop spans 16 amino acids. Germline-derived CDR1 and CDR2 are MNHEY and SMNVEV (reference sequence). V shed 2 bases and J 3 bases; nucleotides not matched to a gene: 2. The gene calls are TRBV27 and TRBJ2-7; 15 nucleotides align to TRBD2. The receptor's source is an adult in good health. Material: peripheral blood, obtained on day 0 of MenACWY control vaccination. Here the CDR3 DNA reads TGTGCCAGCAGTTTAGGACTAGCGGGAGGGGTCTACGAGCAGTACTTC. Protein: CASSLGLAGGVYEQYF.